This passage covers 25 T cell receptor beta chains from one sample sequenced in a study of cytomegalovirus exposure and HLA in healthy donors. 13 Jbeta primers and 60 Vbeta primers were used for the PCR. Sequencing was performed with immunoSEQ multiplex PCR; in TCRdb, only in-frame clones are kept and a portion is missing. Of around 150,000 clones in the sample, around 68% were seen once. The material sequenced was PBMCs. The receptors shown here come from a man aged 30-40 years in good health and CMV-seropositive.

The J gene is TRBJ2-7, the V gene TRBV2, with D possibly being TRBD1 (6 bases). V gave up 6 bases and J gave up 1 base, with 13 bases separating them. The CDR3 sequence is 14 residues long. From germline, CDR1 is SNHLY and CDR2 FYNNEI. CDR3 nucleotides: TGTGCCAGCAGAACGGGACATACGTCCTACGAGCAGTACTTC. Its translation: CASRTGHTSYEQYF.

The chain has TRBV2 and TRBJ1-5; 8 positions match TRBD1. V shed 7 bases, J shed 0 bases, and the junction held 5 bases outside the gene matches. This CDR3 region has 15 residues. Per germline, CDR1 SNHLY and CDR2 FYNNEI. CDR3 region: CASTRTGPSNQPQHF. The CDR3 DNA follows: TGTGCCAGCACCCGGACAGGGCCTAGCAATCAGCCCCAGCATTTT.

This chain links TRBV27 with TRBJ2-7, with D possibly being TRBD2 (6 bases). The CDR3 length is 14 residues. Germline CDR1 reads MNHEY; CDR2 reads SMNVEV (reference sequence). V was pared by 5 bases and J by 2 bases, with 13 bases between. DNA of the CDR3: TGTGCCAGCAGTCTCCGGGAGCGAACCTACGAGCAGTACTTC. Its translation is CASSLRERTYEQYF.

The gene calls are TRBV10-3 and TRBJ2-5; 12 bases are shared with TRBD2. Germline CDR1 and CDR2: ENHRY and SYGVKD. The trim removed 0 bases at V and 11 bases at J, leaving 10 bases unmatched. The CDR3 runs 16 residues. The CDR3 spells CAISESLGTSGPQQYF. In DNA form, the CDR3 reads TGTGCCATCAGTGAGTCGTTAGGGACTAGCGGGCCCCAGCAGTACTTC.

The chain joins TRBV2 to TRBJ2-7, with 8 bases aligning to TRBD2. Trimming removed 4 bases from V and 4 bases from J; junction bases left unmatched: 9. This CDR3 spans 15 amino acids. Germline V CDR1 and CDR2: SNHLY, FYNNEI. The CDR3 DNA sequence: TGTGCCAGCAGTGGCCCCGGGACTAGGAGATACGAGCAGTACTTC. Translation gives CASSGPGTRRYEQYF.

The rearrangement joins TRBV6-1 to TRBJ1-4; 10 bases are shared with TRBD1. J gave up 7 bases and V 0 bases, and 5 bases lay outside the gene matches. This CDR3 region has 16 residues. CDR1 and CDR2 from the germline V gene are MNHNS and SASEGT. The CDR3 DNA follows: TGTGCCAGCAGTGAAGCGTCAGGACAGGGGGGTGAAAAACTGTTTTTT. It yields the protein CASSEASGQGGEKLFF.

This sequence joins TRBV5-4 and TRBJ2-5, with TRBD1 matching 9 bases. The CDR3 has 16 residues. Germline trimming cut 2 bases from V and 5 bases from J; bases unmatched to any gene: 10. Per germline, CDR1 SGHNT and CDR2 YYREEE (reference sequence). The CDR3 loop reads CASSFPSGQGSETQYF. As DNA, the CDR3 is TGTGCCAGCAGCTTTCCCTCGGGACAGGGTTCGGAGACCCAGTACTTC.

As DNA, the CDR3 is TGTGCCAGCAGCCCTATGCGGGGAGGTCAGCCCCAGCATTTT. The encoded protein is CASSPMRGGQPQHF. The V gene is TRBV7-8, the J gene TRBJ1-5; no reliable D call. V lost 5 bases to trimming and J lost 6 bases, with 14 bases between them. Germline values: CDR1 SGHVS, CDR2 FQNEAQ. The CDR3 extends over 14 amino acids. Supplemented by reference TRBV7-8 and TRBJ1-5, the full variable domain reads GAGVSQSPRYKVAKRGQDVALRCDPISGHVSLFWYQQALGQGPEFLTYFQNEAQLDKSGLPSDRFFAERPEGSVSTLKIQRTQQEDSAVYLCASSPMRGGQPQHFGDGTRLSIL.

In this sample, this clone turned up a few times. The gene calls are TRBV6-5 and TRBJ1-2; D gene uncertain. Germline V gives CDR1 MNHEY, CDR2 SVGAGI. V dropped 6 bases and J dropped 2 bases, with 7 bases sitting between them. The CDR3 has 12 residues. CDR3 amino acids: CASRTRNYGYTF. CDR3 in DNA: TGTGCCAGCAGAACCCGGAACTATGGCTACACCTTC.

J is TRBJ1-4 and V is TRBV6-1, with D possibly TRBD1 on 5 matching bases. The V gene lost 6 bases and the J gene lost 5 bases, with 16 bases spanning the gap. The CDR3 spans 15 residues. CDR1 is MNHNS and CDR2 is SASEGT in the germline V gene. Written as DNA, the CDR3 is TGTGCCAGCAGCCAATTAACAGGCGAAAATGAAAAACTGTTTTTT. Encoded protein: CASSQLTGENEKLFF.

The chain joins TRBV7-3 to TRBJ2-5, with TRBD1 matching 11 bases. The V segment lost 8 bases and the J segment 3 bases; nucleotides outside the gene matches: 2. The CDR3 sequence is 13 residues long. Per germline, CDR1 SGHTA and CDR2 FQGTGA. The chain's CDR3 is CASGQGAKETQYF. The CDR3 nucleotides are TGTGCCAGCGGACAGGGGGCGAAAGAGACCCAGTACTTC.

This rearrangement joins TRBV2 to TRBJ2-7; D is undetermined. V lost 7 bases, J lost 4 bases, and 5 bases lay in between. CDR3 size: 10 residues. CDR1 is SNHLY and CDR2 is FYNNEI in the germline V gene. The CDR3 here is CASNEYEQYF. The CDR3 DNA reads TGTGCCAGCAACGAGTACGAGCAGTACTTC.

This sequence joins TRBV7-5 and TRBJ2-1; the table names TRBD1, a call not compared with the DNA. TRBV7-5 is a pseudogene segment. CDR3 length: 17 amino acids. CDR3 nucleotides: TGTGTCAGAAGCCCCGAGCTCGGGACAACAAGCTACAATGAGCAGTTCTTC. As protein: CVRSPELGTTSYNEQFF.

The rearrangement joins TRBV5-4 to TRBJ1-3, with D perhaps matching TRBD1 (5 bases). Trimming took 0 bases from V and 4 from J, leaving 8 bases between them. The CDR3 loop spans 14 amino acids. Germline CDR1 and CDR2: SGHNT and YYREEE (reference sequence). The CDR3 coding sequence is TGTGCCAGCAGCTTGGCCGGGGGGGGAAACACCATATATTTT. Its protein is CASSLAGGGNTIYF.

The CDR3, as DNA: TGCGCCAGCAGTCAATGGGCGGGGGACAGGAGAACAGCTTTCTTT. Amino acid sequence: CASSQWAGDRRTAFF. The genes are TRBV23-1 and TRBJ1-1; 8 bases are a match to TRBD1. TRBV23-1 is placed among ORFs of uncertain function. CDR3 length equals 15 residues. The ends lost 1 base at V and 10 bases at J; junction bases unmatched: 11.

The chain has TRBV10-3 and TRBJ2-3; TRBD1 is a possible D gene (5 bases). There are 13 residues in the CDR3. Trimming took 11 bases from V and 0 from J, leaving 12 bases between them. The germline V gene has CDR1 ENHRY and CDR2 SYGVKD. CDR3 region: CASRQPSTDTQYF. The CDR3 nucleotides read TGTGCCTCCCGACAGCCTAGCACAGATACGCAGTATTTT.

The chain uses TRBV6-5 and TRBJ2-2, with 9 nucleotides matching TRBD2. Germline V gene sequence: CDR1 MNHEY, CDR2 SVGAGI. This CDR3 is built from 16 residues. V was clipped by 0 bases and J by 4 bases; unmatched bases: 3. The CDR3 DNA is TGTGCCAGCAGTTACTCAACTAGCGGGTCCACCGGGGAGCTGTTTTTT. It encodes CASSYSTSGSTGELFF.

The rearrangement joins TRBV6-6 to TRBJ2-5; D may be TRBD2 (6 bases). This CDR3 is 15 amino acids long. The V gene lost 7 bases and the J gene lost 2 bases, with 17 bases spanning the gap. CDR1 is MNHNY and CDR2 is SVGAGI in the germline V gene (reference sequence). CDR3 in DNA: TGTGCCAGCACCGTAGGGGTAGGAGGGCAAGAGACCCAGTACTTC. Its translation is CASTVGVGGQETQYF.

The rearrangement joins TRBV7-8 to TRBJ2-1, with D perhaps matching TRBD2 (7 bases). Per the germline V gene, CDR1 is SGHVS and CDR2 is FQNEAQ. V dropped 6 bases and J dropped 0 bases, with 21 bases sitting between them. The length of the CDR3 is 18 residues. The CDR3: CASSWRGGGPSSYNEQFF. The CDR3 DNA reads TGTGCCAGCAGTTGGAGGGGGGGCGGGCCGAGCTCCTACAATGAGCAGTTCTTC.

The gene calls are TRBV20-1 and TRBJ2-1, with 7 positions matching TRBD2. Looked up from germline, CDR1 is DFQATT and CDR2 is SNEGSKA (reference sequence). This CDR3 has 10 amino acids. V was pared by 5 bases and J by 13 bases, with 5 bases of the junction left unmatched. The CDR3 DNA is TGCAGTGCTGTCCGGGAGGCACAGTTCTTC. Amino acids: CSAVREAQFF.

V usage is TRBV28 and J usage is TRBJ1-1; possibly TRBD1 for D (6 bases). This CDR3 has 13 amino acids. The V and J ends lost 7 bases and 7 bases respectively, with 16 bases between them. CDR1 MDHEN and CDR2 SYDVKM come from the germline V gene. The CDR3 loop is CASTPTGQFEAFF. The CDR3 nucleotides are TGTGCCAGCACTCCGACCGGACAGTTTGAAGCTTTCTTT.

The CDR3 is CASSFGVVGENTGELFF. For the CDR3, the DNA is TGCGCCAGCAGCTTTGGTGTCGTCGGGGAAAACACCGGGGAGCTGTTTTTT. The gene calls are TRBV5-1 and TRBJ2-2; D perhaps matches TRBD2 (5 bases). There are 17 residues in the CDR3. Germline CDR1 SGHRS, CDR2 YFSETQ. V was pared by 2 bases and J by 2 bases, with 16 bases between.

A few counts support this clone. V is TRBV7-3 and J is TRBJ2-2; 8 positions agree with TRBD2. V was clipped by 5 bases and J by 4 bases; unmatched bases: 3. CDR1 is SGHTA, CDR2 FQGTGA, per germline. The CDR3 totals 14 residues. The CDR3 loop is CASSPGGGTGELFF. The CDR3 DNA sequence: TGTGCCAGCAGCCCCGGGGGGGGCACCGGGGAGCTGTTTTTT.

This clone was observed a handful of times. V and J are TRBV5-1 and TRBJ1-2; D is unresolved. Germline assignment: CDR1 SGHRS and CDR2 YFSETQ. This CDR3 spans 17 amino acids. Trimming left V 4 bases short and J 3 bases short, with 22 bases between. The CDR3 reads CASSVSPGEGIDYGYTF. DNA of the CDR3: TGCGCCAGCAGCGTATCCCCCGGGGAAGGGATCGACTATGGCTACACCTTC.

The chain recombines TRBV6-5 with TRBJ2-7; 7 nucleotides align to TRBD1. Germline CDR1 is MNHEY and CDR2 is SVGAGI. V shed 6 bases and J 2 bases; nucleotides not matched to a gene: 7. The CDR3 consists of 14 residues. CDR3 nucleotide sequence: TGTGCCAGCAGCCAGGACAGGTTAACCTACGAGCAGTACTTC. Amino acid sequence: CASSQDRLTYEQYF.